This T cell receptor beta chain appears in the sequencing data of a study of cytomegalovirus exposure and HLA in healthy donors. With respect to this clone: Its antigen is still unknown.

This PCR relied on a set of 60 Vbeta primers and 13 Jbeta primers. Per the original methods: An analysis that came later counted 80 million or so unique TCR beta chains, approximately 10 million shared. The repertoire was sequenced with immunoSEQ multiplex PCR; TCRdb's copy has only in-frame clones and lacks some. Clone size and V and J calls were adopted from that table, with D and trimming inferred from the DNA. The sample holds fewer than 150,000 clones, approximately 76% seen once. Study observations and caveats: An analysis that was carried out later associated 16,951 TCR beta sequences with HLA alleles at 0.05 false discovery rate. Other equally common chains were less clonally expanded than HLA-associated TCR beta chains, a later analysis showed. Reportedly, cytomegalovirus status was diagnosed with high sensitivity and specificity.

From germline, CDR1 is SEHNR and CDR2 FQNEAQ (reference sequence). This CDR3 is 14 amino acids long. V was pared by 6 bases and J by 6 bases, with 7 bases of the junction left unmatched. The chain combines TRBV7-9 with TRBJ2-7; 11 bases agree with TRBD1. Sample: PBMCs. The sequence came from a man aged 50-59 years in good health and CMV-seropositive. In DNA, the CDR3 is TGTGCCAGCAGGAGATCCGGGACAGGGGGCGAGCAGTACTTC. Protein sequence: CASRRSGTGGEQYF.